This TCR beta chain was identified during a study of early T cells in non-severe SARS-CoV-2 infection. On the study more broadly: Alpha and beta chains were unpaired, from unsorted whole-blood bulk RNA.

This clonotype was counted at least ten times. Attachment of unique molecular identifiers to individual cDNA molecules was performed. TCRdb redid the calling of the 5' RACE reads with MiXCR, one entry per CDR3 protein. The data show fewer than 85,000 distinct CDR3 sequences, with more than 14% seen just once and roughly 3.8% held by the top ten. V was trimmed by 3 bases and J by 2 bases, leaving 7 bases between them. Germline values: CDR1 MNHEY, CDR2 SMNVEV (reference sequence). The CDR3 sequence is 14 residues long. This chain connects TRBV27 to TRBJ2-2; D unclear. The receptor's source is an adult who was a healthcare worker with PCR-confirmed SARS-CoV-2 infection or an uninfected control (not recorded which). The sample was whole blood, taken at baseline. In nucleotides, the CDR3 is TGTGCCAGCAGTTTTTTCGGAAACACCGGGGAGCTGTTTTTT. Its protein product is CASSFFGNTGELFF.